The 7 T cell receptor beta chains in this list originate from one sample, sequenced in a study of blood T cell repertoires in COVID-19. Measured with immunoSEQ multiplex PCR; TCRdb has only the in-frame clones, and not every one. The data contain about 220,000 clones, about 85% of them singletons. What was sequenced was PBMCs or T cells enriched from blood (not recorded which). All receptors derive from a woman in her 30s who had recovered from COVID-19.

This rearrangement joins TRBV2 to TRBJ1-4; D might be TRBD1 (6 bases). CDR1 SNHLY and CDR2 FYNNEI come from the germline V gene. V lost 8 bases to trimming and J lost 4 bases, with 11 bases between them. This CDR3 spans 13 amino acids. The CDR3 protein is CASYKQGNEKLFF. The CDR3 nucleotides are TGTGCCAGCTATAAACAGGGTAATGAAAAACTGTTTTTT.

CDR3 residues: CASSQDRPANTGELFF. The CDR3 region has the DNA TGCGCCAGCAGCCAGGACAGGCCCGCGAACACCGGGGAGCTGTTTTTT. The chain is built from TRBV4-3 and TRBJ2-2, with TRBD1 matching 7 bases. V shed 3 bases and J 0 bases; nucleotides not matched to a gene: 4. CDR1 LGHNA and CDR2 YSLEER come from the germline V gene. CDR3 size: 16 residues.

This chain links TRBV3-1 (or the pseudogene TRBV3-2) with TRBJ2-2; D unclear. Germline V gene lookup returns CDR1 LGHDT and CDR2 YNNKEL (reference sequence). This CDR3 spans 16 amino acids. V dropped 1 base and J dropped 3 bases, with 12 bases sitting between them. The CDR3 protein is CASSQAPAEDTGELFF. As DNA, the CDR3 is TGTGCCAGCAGCCAAGCCCCCGCAGAGGACACCGGGGAGCTGTTTTTT.

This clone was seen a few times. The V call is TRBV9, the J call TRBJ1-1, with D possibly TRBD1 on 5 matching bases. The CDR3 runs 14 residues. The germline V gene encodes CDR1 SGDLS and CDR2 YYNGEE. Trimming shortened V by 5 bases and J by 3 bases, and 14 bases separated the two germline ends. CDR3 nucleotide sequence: TGTGCCAGCAGTATAAATACGGGGGACACTGAAGCTTTCTTT. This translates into CASSINTGDTEAFF.

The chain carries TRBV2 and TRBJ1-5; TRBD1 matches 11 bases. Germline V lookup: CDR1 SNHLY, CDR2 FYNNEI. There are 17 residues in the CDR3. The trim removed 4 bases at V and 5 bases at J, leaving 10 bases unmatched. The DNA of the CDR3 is TGTGCCAGCAGTGTAGTTCGGGACAGGGGGTATGATCAGCCCCAGCATTTT. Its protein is CASSVVRDRGYDQPQHF. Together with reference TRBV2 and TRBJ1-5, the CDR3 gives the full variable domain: EPEVTQTPSHQVTQMGQEVILRCVPISNHLYFYWYRQILGQKVEFLVSFYNNEISEKSEIFDDQFSVERPDGSNFTLKIRSTKLEDSAMYFCASSVVRDRGYDQPQHFGDGTRLSIL.

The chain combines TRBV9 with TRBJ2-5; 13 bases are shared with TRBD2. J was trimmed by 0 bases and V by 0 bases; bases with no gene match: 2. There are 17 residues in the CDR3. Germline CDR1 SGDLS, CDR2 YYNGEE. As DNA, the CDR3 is TGTGCCAGCAGCGTAGGGACTAGCGGGGGTTACCAAGAGACCCAGTACTTC. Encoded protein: CASSVGTSGGYQETQYF.

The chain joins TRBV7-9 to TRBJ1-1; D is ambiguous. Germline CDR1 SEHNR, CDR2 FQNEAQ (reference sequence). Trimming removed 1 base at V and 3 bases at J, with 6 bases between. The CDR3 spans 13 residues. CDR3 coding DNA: TGTGCCAGCAGCTTAGAAACGGACACTGAAGCTTTCTTT. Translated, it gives CASSLETDTEAFF.